Below are 31 T cell receptor beta chains sequenced from a single sample in a study of OX40 agonist ivuxolimab in advanced cancers. TCRdb's copy holds only in-frame clones and misses some; the assay was immunoSEQ multiplex PCR. The repertoire holds 22,000 or so clones, with about 73% as singletons. The sequences come from CD4+ or CD8+ T cells sorted from blood, collected in a trial of the OX40 agonist ivuxolimab. The source of these receptors is an adult with an advanced solid tumor such as melanoma, head and neck, liver or kidney cancer.

The V gene is TRBV6-6, the J gene TRBJ2-7; D may be TRBD2 (5 bases). CDR1 and CDR2 from the germline V gene are MNHNY and SVGAGI (reference sequence). This CDR3 region has 12 residues. V lost 10 bases and J lost 9, with 19 bases in between. The CDR3 bases are TGTGCCACCCAACCGGAGGAAGCAGGGCAGTACTTC. This encodes CATQPEEAGQYF.

This chain connects TRBV19 to TRBJ1-1; weak D call: TRBD1 (5 bases). Trimming left V 3 bases short and J 3 bases short, with 17 bases between. The CDR3 contains 16 residues. CDR1 LNHDA and CDR2 SQIVND come from the germline V gene (reference sequence). The CDR3 DNA follows: TGTGCCAGTAGTATGGGGGTCCTTAACGTCTACACTGAAGCTTTCTTT. Protein sequence: CASSMGVLNVYTEAFF.

CDR3 loop: CSVAPGRSQETQYF. In nucleotides, the CDR3 is TGCAGCGTGGCGCCAGGCAGATCCCAAGAGACCCAGTACTTC. The gene calls are TRBV29-1 and TRBJ2-5, with D unclear. Trimming stripped 6 bases from V and 1 base from J, with 15 bases between. This CDR3 has 14 amino acids. Germline CDR1 SQVTM, CDR2 ANQGSEA.

This clone appeared a few times. This sequence joins TRBV27 and TRBJ2-7, with D perhaps TRBD1 (5 bases). V lost 3 bases and J lost 6, with 12 bases in between. Germline values: CDR1 MNHEY, CDR2 SMNVEV (reference sequence). The CDR3 runs 13 residues. The CDR3 sequence: CASSLGHTFEQYF. The DNA for the CDR3 is TGTGCCAGCAGTTTGGGGCATACGTTCGAGCAGTACTTC.

The chain recombines TRBV5-1 with TRBJ2-2; D is possibly TRBD1 (5 bases). The ends were cut back, 4 bases at V and 6 bases at J, with 13 bases in the middle. The CDR3 runs to 14 residues. Germline values: CDR1 SGHRS, CDR2 YFSETQ. The CDR3 DNA sequence: TGCGCCAGCAGCCCAACACAGGTCTCCGGGGAGCTGTTTTTT. This translates into CASSPTQVSGELFF.

CDR3 sequence (DNA): TGTGCCAGCAGTTCGAGACAGGCATCGCACACTGAAGCTTTCTTT. Translated, it gives CASSSRQASHTEAFF. The rearrangement links TRBV27 to TRBJ1-1; weak D call: TRBD1 (6 bases). V lost 4 bases and J lost 3, with 15 bases in between. The V gene's germline CDR1 is MNHEY and CDR2 SMNVEV (reference sequence). This CDR3 has 15 residues.

The CDR3 DNA follows: TGTGCCAGCGGGGGAGGAGAGTTTTTCTCTGGGGCCAACGTCCTGACTTTC. Amino acid sequence: CASGGGEFFSGANVLTF. This chain links TRBV28 with TRBJ2-6; tentatively, D is TRBD2 (6 bases). CDR1 and CDR2 (germline): MDHEN, SYDVKM. The CDR3 is 17 residues long. V lost 8 bases and J 0 bases, leaving 17 bases between the germline ends.

V is TRBV9 and J is TRBJ2-3; unclear D gene. With 0 bases removed from V and 1 base from J, the gap between germline ends came to 12 bases. CDR3 size: 16 residues. CDR1 SGDLS and CDR2 YYNGEE come from the germline V gene. The CDR3: CASSVEERPGTDTQYF. Written as DNA, the CDR3 is TGTGCCAGCAGCGTAGAGGAAAGGCCGGGCACAGATACGCAGTATTTT.

This clone was detected only a few times. The CDR3: CASRRNEKLFF. The CDR3 nucleotides read TGCGCCAGCAGGCGCAATGAAAAACTGTTTTTT. The rearrangement joins TRBV4-3 to TRBJ1-4; unclear D gene. CDR1 is LGHNA and CDR2 is YSLEER in the germline V gene. V was trimmed by 6 bases and J by 5 bases, leaving 4 bases between them. This CDR3 contains 11 residues.

The V gene is TRBV6-1, the J gene TRBJ2-5, with D possibly being TRBD2 (5 bases). Trimming stripped 2 bases from V and 6 bases from J, with 16 bases between. This CDR3 contains 15 residues. Germline V gene sequence: CDR1 MNHNS, CDR2 SASEGT. This chain's CDR3 is CASSESDGGEKTQYF. CDR3 DNA sequence: TGTGCCAGCAGTGAATCGGACGGAGGCGAAAAGACCCAGTACTTC.

The chain uses TRBV5-6 and TRBJ2-1, with D uncertain. The CDR3 loop spans 12 amino acids. Trimming left V 0 bases short and J 9 bases short, with 7 bases between. Per the germline V gene, CDR1 is SGHDT and CDR2 is YYEEEE. CDR3 sequence (DNA): TGTGCCAGCAGCTTGGTGGGCAGTGAGCAGTTCTTC. Translation gives CASSLVGSEQFF.

This clone was counted a single time. The genes are TRBV27 and TRBJ1-1; D perhaps matches TRBD1 (5 bases). The CDR3 is 13 residues long. V dropped 8 bases and J dropped 6 bases, with 16 bases sitting between them. Germline CDR1 is MNHEY and CDR2 is SMNVEV (reference sequence). This CDR3 reads CASFGHPRAEAFF. The DNA of the CDR3 is TGTGCCAGCTTCGGACATCCTCGGGCTGAAGCTTTCTTT.

This chain connects TRBV7-2 to TRBJ2-5; 8 bases agree with TRBD1. CDR1 SGHTA and CDR2 FQGNSA come from the germline V gene. This CDR3 has 15 amino acids. Losses at the gene ends were 7 bases for V and 0 bases for J; bases not matched to a gene: 7. For the CDR3, the DNA is TGTGCCAGCACCTTGACAGGGGACAACCAAGAGACCCAGTACTTC. Its protein is CASTLTGDNQETQYF. Looking up the rest from reference TRBV7-2 and TRBJ2-5 gives the full variable domain: GAGVSQSPSNKVTEKGKDVELRCDPISGHTALYWYRQSLGQGLEFLIYFQGNSAPDKSGLPSDRFSAERTGGSVSTLTIQRTQQEDSAVYLCASTLTGDNQETQYFGPGTRLLVL.

This clone came up once. The chain joins TRBV7-2 to TRBJ2-3; no definite D call. V was trimmed by 5 bases and J by 2 bases, leaving 11 bases between them. There are 14 residues in the CDR3. Germline V gives CDR1 SGHTA, CDR2 FQGNSA. The CDR3 coding sequence is TGTGCCAGCAGCCGCGGCTTCCCCACAGATACGCAGTATTTT. It codes for CASSRGFPTDTQYF.

This chain connects TRBV19 to TRBJ2-3; 7 bases agree with TRBD2. After removal of 3 bases from V and 6 bases from J, the junction contained 6 bases not matched to a gene. The CDR3 has 14 amino acids. Per germline, CDR1 LNHDA and CDR2 SQIVND (reference sequence). CDR3 amino acids: CASSIGGDRDTQYF. The CDR3 DNA sequence: TGTGCCAGTAGTATTGGGGGGGACCGGGATACGCAGTATTTT.

The rearrangement joins TRBV6-4 to TRBJ1-1, with 8 bases matching TRBD1. This CDR3 spans 15 amino acids. Germline assignment: CDR1 MRHNA and CDR2 SNTAGT. The V and J ends lost 6 bases and 4 bases, in that order; junction bases with no gene match: 10. The CDR3 reads CASRLRGRRSTEAFF. Written as DNA, the CDR3 is TGTGCCAGCAGACTCAGGGGGCGGCGGAGCACTGAAGCTTTCTTT.

The CDR3 protein is CASSETTSGGTDTQYF. CDR3 nucleotides: TGTGCCAGCAGTGAAACGACTAGCGGGGGTACAGATACGCAGTATTTT. V usage is TRBV6-1 and J usage is TRBJ2-3; 12 bases agree with TRBD2. Germline assignment: CDR1 MNHNS and CDR2 SASEGT. The CDR3 totals 16 residues. Trimming removed 2 bases from V and 3 bases from J; junction bases left unmatched: 3.

The V call is TRBV12-1, the J call TRBJ1-6. TRBV12-1 is assigned pseudogene status. The CDR3 covers 15 residues. The CDR3 DNA reads TGTGCCAGCAGCCAGATTGGCGAGGAGAATTCACCCCTCCACTTT. It is translated as CASSQIGEENSPLHF.

This clone was counted once. J is TRBJ1-3 and V is TRBV6-6; 7 bases align to TRBD1. J lost 5 bases, V lost 7 bases, and 8 bases had no gene match. Germline values: CDR1 MNHNY, CDR2 SVGAGI (reference sequence). The CDR3 loop spans 14 amino acids. CDR3 sequence: CASTTRDSRNTIYF. Here the CDR3 DNA reads TGTGCCAGCACCACAAGGGACAGTAGAAACACCATATATTTT.

The genes are TRBV6-9 and TRBJ1-5; D uncertain. Trimming shortened V by 0 bases and J by 5 bases, and 8 bases separated the two germline ends. The CDR3 sequence is 14 residues long. The germline gives CDR1 MNHGY, CDR2 SVAAGI. CDR3: CASSYSKPHQPQHF. Here the CDR3 DNA reads TGTGCCAGCAGTTATTCGAAACCTCATCAGCCCCAGCATTTT.

V gene TRBV7-2 combines with J gene TRBJ2-7, with D possibly being TRBD2 (6 bases). Per germline, CDR1 SGHTA and CDR2 FQGNSA. Trimming stripped 1 base from V and 6 bases from J, with 19 bases between. The CDR3 sequence is 16 residues long. The CDR3 DNA sequence: TGTGCCAGCAGCTTAGATACGGGGCGTATAGCGGCCGAGCAGTACTTC. As protein: CASSLDTGRIAAEQYF.

V usage is TRBV29-1 and J usage is TRBJ1-2; weak D call: TRBD1 (5 bases). Trimming removed 4 bases from V and 2 bases from J, with 17 bases in between. This CDR3 is built from 15 residues. The germline gives CDR1 SQVTM, CDR2 ANQGSEA. This CDR3 is CSVVFWTSPNYGYTF. The DNA of the CDR3 is TGCAGCGTTGTATTTTGGACATCTCCCAACTATGGCTACACCTTC.

Written as DNA, the CDR3 is TGTGCCAGTACAACCCCAGGGTTTGGCCTCTCTGGAAACACCATATATTTT. Its translation is CASTTPGFGLSGNTIYF. The chain employs TRBV19 and TRBJ1-3; D might be TRBD1 (5 bases). Per germline, CDR1 LNHDA and CDR2 SQIVND (reference sequence). Trimming took off 7 bases at V and 0 bases at J, with 19 bases between the two ends. The CDR3 runs 17 residues.

J is TRBJ2-6 and V is TRBV5-1; the match to TRBD1 covers 9 bases. CDR1 and CDR2 from the germline V gene are SGHRS and YFSETQ. CDR3 size: 17 residues. Trimming removed 5 bases from V and 4 bases from J; junction bases left unmatched: 10. CDR3 DNA: TGCGCCAGCAGACAGGGGGCATCAGTGTCAGGGGCCAACGTCCTGACTTTC. Protein: CASRQGASVSGANVLTF. The variable domain in full, with the rest retrieved from reference TRBV5-1 and TRBJ2-6, is KAGVTQTPRYLIKTRGQQVTLSCSPISGHRSVSWYQQTPGQGLQFLFEYFSETQRNKGNFPGRFSGRQFSNSRSEMNVSTLELGDSALYLCASRQGASVSGANVLTFGAGSRLTVL.

This clone was seen a single time. The CDR3 region has the DNA TGTGCCACCTCCGAGGGCGGGAGGTCTGGAGGGCAGTTCTTC. This gives the protein CATSEGGRSGGQFF. The J gene is TRBJ2-1, the V gene TRBV19; 8 bases are shared with TRBD2. CDR1 and CDR2 from the germline V gene are LNHDA and SQIVND (reference sequence). The length of the CDR3 is 14 residues. The J segment lost 12 bases and the V segment lost 10 bases, leaving 17 bases of the junction unmatched.

The chain has TRBV30 and TRBJ1-1, with a weak D call TRBD1 (5 bases). This CDR3 comprises 11 residues. CDR1 GTSNPN and CDR2 SVGIG come from the germline V gene (reference sequence). Deletions cut 4 bases from V and 9 bases from J, with 12 bases between. The CDR3 DNA reads as TGTGCCTGGAATTTACAGGACCAAGCTTTCTTT. Amino acid sequence: CAWNLQDQAFF. Using reference TRBV30 and TRBJ1-1 for the parts outside the CDR3, the full variable domain is SQTIHQWPATLVQPVGSPLSLECTVEGTSNPNLYWYRQAAGRGLQLLFYSVGIGQISSEVPQNLSASRPQDRQFILSSKKLLLSDSGFYLCAWNLQDQAFFGQGTRLTVV.

J is TRBJ1-2 and V is TRBV30; D might be TRBD1 (5 bases). The V and J ends lost 1 base and 7 bases respectively, with 10 bases between them. Germline V gene data show CDR1 as GTSNPN and CDR2 as SVGIG (reference sequence). The CDR3 contains 12 residues. The CDR3 loop reads CAWSATVGGYTF. DNA of the CDR3: TGTGCCTGGAGTGCGACAGTCGGTGGCTACACCTTC.

The V and J genes are TRBV11-2 and TRBJ2-2; TRBD2 matches 8 bases. With V trimmed by 4 bases and J by 6 bases, 4 bases remained unmatched. Germline V gene lookup returns CDR1 SGHAT and CDR2 FQNNGV. The CDR3 extends over 14 amino acids. CDR3 bases: TGTGCCAGCAGCTCGACGGGGGGGGCCGGGGAGCTGTTTTTT. This gives the protein CASSSTGGAGELFF.

The chain combines TRBV7-6 with TRBJ1-4; 8 positions match TRBD1. Unmatched junction bases numbered 4, after V lost 11 bases and J lost 5 bases. The germline CDR1 and CDR2 sequences are SGHVS and FNYEAQ. The CDR3 runs to 12 residues. CDR3: CAGGTGNEKLFF. Here the CDR3 DNA reads TGTGCCGGCGGGACAGGAAATGAAAAACTGTTTTTT.

The rearrangement uses TRBV11-1 and TRBJ2-6, with no clear D. The CDR3 runs to 16 residues. The V and J ends lost 5 bases and 1 base respectively, with 12 bases between them. The germline gives CDR1 SGHAT, CDR2 FQDESV (reference sequence). The CDR3: CASSPPVRSGANVLTF. CDR3 DNA: TGTGCCAGCAGCCCCCCGGTTCGGTCTGGGGCCAACGTCCTGACTTTC. Combining the CDR3 with reference TRBV11-1 and TRBJ2-6 gives the whole variable domain EAEVAQSPRYKITEKSQAVAFWCDPISGHATLYWYRQILGQGPELLVQFQDESVVDDSQLPKDRFSAERLKGVDSTLKIQPAELGDSAMYLCASSPPVRSGANVLTFGAGSRLTVL.

V gene TRBV29-1 combines with J gene TRBJ2-5; D gene uncertain. The V gene's germline CDR1 is SQVTM and CDR2 ANQGSEA. Trimming removed 7 bases from V and 1 base from J, with 10 bases in between. This CDR3 contains 12 residues. CDR3: CSGVGTQETQYF. The DNA for the CDR3 is TGCAGCGGCGTGGGCACCCAAGAGACCCAGTACTTC.